Here is one T cell receptor (beta chain) with its context. Its antigen is still unknown. J lost 0 bases, V lost 6 bases, and 8 bases had no gene match. This CDR3 has 17 amino acids. CDR1 is MDHEN and CDR2 is SYDVKM in the germline V gene. These data originate in a study of cytomegalovirus exposure and HLA in healthy donors. Both 60 Vbeta primers and 13 Jbeta primers went into the PCR. Produced via immunoSEQ multiplex PCR; TCRdb's table is partial and in-frame only. The sample has some 110,000 clones; approximately 80% are singletons. Study-wide results and limits: With DRB1 most and HLA-C fewest, TCR association rates differed between HLA loci in a later analysis. Researchers reportedly found TCR beta sequences accurately predicted most subjects' HLA-A and HLA-B alleles. In a later analysis, at a false discovery rate of 0.05, fewer than 20,000 TCR beta sequences were associated with HLA alleles.

Healthy people donating bone marrow made up the donors. The receptor was isolated from a woman aged 25 to 39 in good health and CMV-seronegative. The material sequenced was PBMCs. The J gene is TRBJ2-1, the V gene TRBV28; 10 bases agree with TRBD2. CDR3 amino acids: CASRSTSGASSYNEQFF. CDR3 DNA: TGTGCCAGCAGGTCAACTAGCGGGGCCAGCTCCTACAATGAGCAGTTCTTC.